The sequence of this TCR beta chain was determined in a study of beta chain features in type 1 diabetes. Findings and limits, study-wide: Shorter TCRB CDR3s, moderately but significantly so, were found in Type 1 diabetes patients in all four CD4+ subsets.

The whole isolated RNA underwent reverse transcription, so sequencing captured expressed TCRB transcripts. The assay was immunoSEQ multiplex PCR, and TCRdb's table has in-frame clones only and misses some. Here the sample spans about 370,000 clones, 8.5% to 10% being singletons. As concerns this clone: The antigen is not known.

Germline V lookup: CDR1 MDHEN, CDR2 SYDVKM. The CDR3 totals 14 residues. The clonotype comes from a man aged 25-45 years with type 1 diabetes. This chain joins TRBV28 and TRBJ2-7; a possible D gene is TRBD2 (7 bases). Near its end, the DNA agrees better with TRBJ2-1, so the J call may be wrong. Specimen: central memory CD4+ T cells from blood. CDR3 amino acids: CASRSGEGYDEQFF. In nucleotides, the CDR3 is TGTGCCAGCAGGTCAGGGGAGGGATACGATGAGCAGTTCTTC.